The entry below gives a single T cell receptor beta chain sequence along with its context. Stated treatment: oral pan-JAK inhibitor, 5-10 mg twice daily. This entry is derived from a study of CD8+ T cells in alopecia areata. The germline CDR1 and CDR2 sequences are MNHNY and SVGAGI (reference sequence). There are 13 residues in the CDR3. The V end lost 5 bases, the J end lost 3 bases, and 10 bases lay between the germline ends. TCR sequencing used cDNA made by reverse transcription of extracted RNA. Assay: immunoSEQ multiplex PCR; the TCRdb copy retains only in-frame clones and omits some. This sample has approximately 140,000 clones, with 65% to 90% found just once.

J is TRBJ2-5 and V is TRBV6-6; no definite D call. The origin of this receptor is a human donor with alopecia areata. The sample in question was CD8+ T cells sorted from blood, obtained at week 4, from a patient treated with tofacitinib. The CDR3 DNA sequence: TGTGCCAGCAGTCCGACTCCCGAAGAGACCCAGTACTTC. Its protein is CASSPTPEETQYF.